This T cell receptor (beta chain) was obtained from a study of T cells in women clearing cervical HPV infection. CDR3 size: 15 residues. In germline, CDR1 is DFQATT, CDR2 SNEGSKA (reference sequence). Trimming cost V 0 bases and J 2 bases; bases outside gene matches: 4. Regarding this clone: The read gets to within 3 residues of the CDR3 end, and the germline J gene fills in the rest.

The assay was immunoSEQ multiplex PCR, and TCRdb's table has in-frame clones only and misses some. The sample totals around 39,000 clones. The receptor's source is a woman aged 18 to 75 with a cervical HPV16 infection that either progressed to CIN3+ or cleared (not recorded which). The sample was blood buffy coat. The V call is TRBV20-1, the J call TRBJ1-3; 7 bases align to TRBD1. The part of the CDR3 DNA that was read is TGCAGTGCTAGAGAGAGGACAGGCACTGGAAACACC. Residues: CSARERTGTGNT. The whole CDR3 protein reads CSARERTGTGNTIYF.